Following are 22 T cell receptor beta chains from one sample sequenced in a study of CD8 T cells in Susac syndrome (dated 2019 in TCRdb). The receptor library was made with the immunoSEQ multiplex PCR assay. RNA was extracted using the RNeasy kit, and roughly 0.5 to 1 microgram was reverse transcribed with random hexamers. TCRdb took the public reads, trimmed them with fastp at Q25, ran MiXCR for clone calling and kept in-frame beta chains. Each entry merges the rows of one CDR3 protein and shows their most common DNA and genes. Within this sample are approximately 150,000 distinct CDR3 sequences, with approximately 94% of them counted one time only. The ten largest clonotypes hold less than 0.095% of the sample. Sequenced material: CD4+ T cells from PBMCs. The receptors derive from a human donor in good health.

The chain employs TRBV7-6 and TRBJ2-5, with TRBD1 matching 8 bases. CDR1 is SGHVS, CDR2 FNYEAQ, per germline. J gave up 4 bases and V 5 bases, and 6 bases lay outside the gene matches. The length of the CDR3 is 14 residues. CDR3 loop: CASSPTGGGETQYF. The CDR3 bases are TGTGCCAGCAGCCCTACAGGGGGAGGAGAGACCCAGTACTTC.

This chain links TRBV5-6 with TRBJ2-3, with 10 bases that match TRBD1. There are 15 residues in the CDR3. Per germline, CDR1 SGHDT and CDR2 YYEEEE. Trimming took 3 bases from V and 11 from J; bases not matched to a gene: 12. The CDR3 loop reads CASSSRQGATLKQYF. The CDR3 bases are TGTGCCAGCAGCTCTCGACAGGGGGCTACTCTCAAGCAGTATTTT.

The CDR3 bases are TGTGCCAGCAGTCCCGGGGACAGGGGCCGGAGCAATCAGCCCCAGCATTTT. Protein sequence: CASSPGDRGRSNQPQHF. V and J are TRBV12-3 or TRBV12-4 and TRBJ1-5, with 10 bases matching TRBD1. Germline trimming cut 5 bases from V and 1 base from J; bases unmatched to any gene: 8. This CDR3 comprises 17 residues.

CDR3 region: CASSYSNARNTEAFF. CDR3 nucleotides: TGTGCCAGCAGTTACTCGAATGCTCGGAACACTGAAGCTTTCTTT. The chain recombines TRBV6-6 with TRBJ1-1; D is unclear. V was cut by 0 bases and J by 1 base, with 9 bases left in between. Per the germline V gene, CDR1 is MNHNY and CDR2 is SVGAGI (reference sequence). The CDR3 covers 15 residues.

This clonotype has just a few counts. The chain recombines TRBV30 with TRBJ1-3, with D perhaps matching TRBD1 (6 bases). V gave up 7 bases and J gave up 1 base, with 8 bases separating them. The germline V gene has CDR1 GTSNPN and CDR2 SVGIG (reference sequence). The CDR3 sequence is 12 residues long. The CDR3 region has the DNA TGTGCCTCCAGGGGATCTGGAAACACCATATATTTT. This gives the protein CASRGSGNTIYF.

The CDR3 is CASSGVSGANVLTF. For the CDR3, the DNA is TGTGCCAGCAGTGGGGTCTCTGGGGCCAACGTCCTGACTTTC. The chain employs TRBV2 and TRBJ2-6; no firm D call. Trimming shortened V by 4 bases and J by 0 bases, and 4 bases separated the two germline ends. The CDR3 covers 14 residues. Looked up from germline, CDR1 is SNHLY and CDR2 is FYNNEI.

V usage is TRBV20-1 and J usage is TRBJ2-1; D tentatively fits TRBD1 or TRBD2 (5 bases each). Germline V gene sequence: CDR1 DFQATT, CDR2 SNEGSKA (reference sequence). The CDR3 loop spans 13 amino acids. The V end lost 5 bases, the J end lost 8 bases, and 16 bases lay between the germline ends. The CDR3: CSALASRDDEQFF. The CDR3 region has the DNA TGCAGTGCTTTAGCGTCCCGGGACGATGAGCAGTTCTTC.

The V and J genes are TRBV9 and TRBJ2-5; D possibly matches TRBD1 or TRBD2 (5 bases each). This CDR3 spans 14 amino acids. V was clipped by 4 bases and J by 8 bases, with 18 bases between them. Germline CDR1 is SGDLS and CDR2 is YYNGEE. The DNA of the CDR3 is TGTGCCAGCAGCCCTCCAGGGACGAGCGAAACCCAGTACTTC. It translates to CASSPPGTSETQYF. The whole variable domain, filled in from reference TRBV9 and TRBJ2-5, reads DSGVTQTPKHLITATGQRVTLRCSPRSGDLSVYWYQQSLDQGLQFLIQYYNGEERAKGNILERFSAQQFPDLHSELNLSSLELGDSALYFCASSPPGTSETQYFGPGTRLLVL.

The rearrangement uses TRBV28 and TRBJ1-1; D not resolved. Germline assignment: CDR1 MDHEN and CDR2 SYDVKM. This CDR3 has 12 amino acids. Trimming removed 6 bases from V and 11 bases from J, with 16 bases in between. CDR3 coding DNA: TGTGCCAGCAGGCCCCAGGAGGCCATGGCTTTCTTT. Translating gives CASRPQEAMAFF.

The chain is built from TRBV20-1 and TRBJ1-1, with D possibly TRBD1 on 6 matching bases. The length of the CDR3 is 18 residues. Between the trimmed V and J ends, which lost 2 bases and 3 bases, there was a span of 25 bases. Germline V CDR1 and CDR2: DFQATT, SNEGSKA (reference sequence). The DNA for the CDR3 is TGCAGTGCTAGACATCCCCAAGGCGGTGGACAGCCATACACTGAAGCTTTCTTT. This translates into CSARHPQGGGQPYTEAFF.

The DNA for the CDR3 is TGCAGTGCTCCCTCCGGGACAGCAACCGGGGGCTACACCTTC. Translating it yields CSAPSGTATGGYTF. This sequence joins TRBV20-1 and TRBJ1-2, with 7 positions matching TRBD1. Germline V CDR1 and CDR2: DFQATT, SNEGSKA (reference sequence). This CDR3 has 14 amino acids. V shed 5 bases, J shed 8 bases, and the junction held 14 bases outside the gene matches.

This chain links TRBV30 with TRBJ2-1, with D hard to call. There are 8 residues in the CDR3. Germline values: CDR1 GTSNPN, CDR2 SVGIG (reference sequence). Trimming removed 8 bases from V and 6 bases from J, with 2 bases in between. The CDR3 sequence: CALNEQFF. The CDR3 DNA sequence: TGTGCCCTCAATGAGCAGTTCTTC.

This sequence joins TRBV18 and TRBJ2-1; 9 bases map to TRBD1. V shed 1 base and J 8 bases; nucleotides not matched to a gene: 9. The germline V gene has CDR1 KGHSH and CDR2 LQKENI. CDR3 length: 16 amino acids. Here the CDR3 reads CASSPRTGVSSDEQFF. The CDR3 DNA follows: TGTGCCAGCTCACCACGGACAGGGGTGTCTTCAGATGAGCAGTTCTTC.

The chain combines TRBV5-6 with TRBJ1-2; D is ambiguous. The CDR3 extends over 12 amino acids. Germline CDR1 reads SGHDT; CDR2 reads YYEEEE. Between the trimmed V and J ends, which lost 6 bases and 1 base, there was a span of 7 bases. The CDR3 loop reads CASKNVNYGYTF. Written as DNA, the CDR3 is TGTGCCAGCAAGAACGTTAACTATGGCTACACCTTC.

The V and J genes are TRBV20-1 and TRBJ1-5; D unclear. The CDR3 consists of 14 residues. Trimming removed 0 bases at V and 4 bases at J, with 10 bases between. Germline-derived CDR1 and CDR2 are DFQATT and SNEGSKA (reference sequence). CDR3 residues: CSAREAFPNQPQHF. The CDR3, as DNA: TGCAGTGCTAGAGAAGCCTTTCCAAATCAGCCCCAGCATTTT.

This clonotype showed up just once. J is TRBJ1-5 and V is TRBV27; possibly TRBD1 for D (6 bases). V lost 8 bases to trimming and J lost 6 bases, with 11 bases between them. The germline V gene encodes CDR1 MNHEY and CDR2 SMNVEV (reference sequence). This CDR3 comprises 12 residues. The chain's CDR3 is CASQGWGQPQHF. CDR3 in DNA: TGTGCCAGCCAGGGGTGGGGTCAGCCCCAGCATTTT.

The V gene is TRBV19, the J gene TRBJ2-1, with TRBD2 matching over 7 bases. The CDR3 runs to 14 residues. The ends lost 1 base at V and 9 bases at J; junction bases unmatched: 6. The V gene's germline CDR1 is LNHDA and CDR2 SQIVND (reference sequence). This CDR3 reads CASSIGGGLGEQFF. The CDR3 DNA sequence: TGTGCCAGTAGTATAGGGGGAGGGCTGGGTGAGCAGTTCTTC. Variable domain in full (rest from reference TRBV19 and TRBJ2-1): DGGITQSPKYLFRKEGQNVTLSCEQNLNHDAMYWYRQDPGQGLRLIYYSQIVNDFQKGDIAEGYSVSREKKESFPLTVTSAQKNPTAFYLCASSIGGGLGEQFFGPGTRLTVL.

The V and J genes are TRBV30 and TRBJ1-4; D uncertain. Trimming left V 3 bases short and J 7 bases short, with 15 bases between. The CDR3 is 14 amino acids. Germline CDR1 and CDR2: GTSNPN and SVGIG (reference sequence). The CDR3 region is CAWRDGGASEKLFF. The DNA for the CDR3 is TGTGCCTGGAGGGACGGCGGTGCGAGTGAAAAACTGTTTTTT.

V usage is TRBV10-3 and J usage is TRBJ2-1, with a weak D call TRBD1 (7 bases). Looked up from germline, CDR1 is ENHRY and CDR2 is SYGVKD. This CDR3 spans 16 amino acids. Deletions cut 4 bases from V and 5 bases from J, with 18 bases between. The CDR3 DNA follows: TGTGCCATCAGTGGGGGGGCGACAGGGCCCGACAATGAGCAGTTCTTC. It translates to CAISGGATGPDNEQFF.

The chain uses TRBV30 and TRBJ1-1; D is unclear. V was shortened by 4 bases and J by 5 bases, with 11 bases between the two germline ends. Germline CDR1 GTSNPN, CDR2 SVGIG (reference sequence). The CDR3 has 12 amino acids. The CDR3 sequence: CAWNSGGTEAFF. The CDR3 DNA reads TGTGCCTGGAATTCCGGAGGAACTGAAGCTTTCTTT.

This clonotype was recorded only once. The rearrangement links TRBV29-1 to TRBJ1-2; D perhaps matches TRBD1 (5 bases). The germline CDR1 and CDR2 sequences are SQVTM and ANQGSEA. CDR3 size: 12 residues. This chain's CDR3 is CSVSRGDYGYTF. DNA of the CDR3: TGCAGTGTCTCCCGGGGGGACTATGGCTACACCTTC.

V usage is TRBV12-3 or TRBV12-4 and J usage is TRBJ2-5; weak D call: TRBD2 (5 bases). The germline V and J ends were trimmed by 2 bases and 0 bases, with 13 bases remaining between them. The CDR3 has 16 amino acids. The CDR3 protein is CASSLKSGPYQETQYF. Here the CDR3 DNA reads TGTGCCAGCAGTTTAAAAAGCGGACCGTACCAAGAGACCCAGTACTTC.